The source of this TCR beta chain is a study of blood T cell repertoires in COVID-19. Study at large: Spain, Italy and the United States supplied samples that represented acute and convalescent COVID-19. Sample material is recorded as cDNA or gDNA derived from T cells, B-cell-depleted T cells, or PBMCs.

Per germline, CDR1 LNHDA and CDR2 SQIVND (reference sequence). The CDR3 has 18 residues. The junction had 13 bases not matched to a gene; V was cut back by 5 bases and J by 2 bases. Per the study methods: Reference gene primers were amplified, and this amplification served to estimate nucleated cell counts. The table came from immunoSEQ multiplex PCR; TCRdb's copy has only in-frame clones and leaves some out. V, J and clone size are those of that table, while D and trimming were read from the DNA. The sample has about 120,000 clones, approximately 85% seen once. Sequenced input: peripheral blood. The V and J genes are TRBV19 and TRBJ2-1; TRBD2 matches at 9 bases. This TCR was recovered from a human donor in a cohort sampled during active COVID-19. CDR3 residues: CASSLNLPTSGPYNEQFF. CDR3 DNA: TGTGCCAGTAGTCTCAATCTCCCGACTAGCGGTCCCTACAATGAGCAGTTCTTC.